This T cell receptor (beta chain) was captured in a study of T cell responses to AZD1222 COVID-19 vaccine. Trimming removed 2 bases from V and 7 bases from J, with 9 bases in between. CDR3 length: 12 amino acids. Germline V gives CDR1 SGHRS, CDR2 YFSETQ. TCRdb's table, derived via immunoSEQ multiplex PCR, lists solely in-frame clones and lacks some. The sample carries tens of thousands of clones, 90% recorded once. Regarding this clone: Its antigen is not known.

Findings and limits, study-wide: Among AZD1222 vaccinees, only five or six were seropositive at baseline.

The source material was peripheral blood, sampled on day 0 of AZD1222 vaccination. This receptor was obtained from an adult in good health. The rearrangement links TRBV5-1 to TRBJ1-2; no reliable D call. DNA for the CDR3: TGCGCCAGCAGCTTTGGGGAAGTTGGCTACACCTTC. It yields the protein CASSFGEVGYTF.